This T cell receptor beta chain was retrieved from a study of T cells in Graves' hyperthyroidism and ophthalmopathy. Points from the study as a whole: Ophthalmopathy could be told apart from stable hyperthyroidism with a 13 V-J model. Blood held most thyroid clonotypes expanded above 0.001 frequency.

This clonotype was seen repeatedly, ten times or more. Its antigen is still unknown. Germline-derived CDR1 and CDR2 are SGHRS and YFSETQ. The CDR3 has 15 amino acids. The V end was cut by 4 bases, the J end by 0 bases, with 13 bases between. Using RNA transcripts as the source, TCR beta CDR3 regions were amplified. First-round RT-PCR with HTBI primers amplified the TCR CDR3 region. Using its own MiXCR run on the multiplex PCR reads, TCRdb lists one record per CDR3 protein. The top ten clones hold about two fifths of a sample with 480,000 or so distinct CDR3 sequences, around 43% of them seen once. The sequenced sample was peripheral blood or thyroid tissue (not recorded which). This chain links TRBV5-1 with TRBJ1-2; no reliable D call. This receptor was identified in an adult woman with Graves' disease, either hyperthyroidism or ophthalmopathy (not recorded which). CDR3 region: CASSPRLGANYGYTF. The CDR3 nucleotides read TGCGCCAGCAGCCCACGTCTAGGAGCTAACTATGGCTACACCTTC.